This entry lists 14 T cell receptor beta chains sequenced from one sample in a study of blood T cells in healthy people across ages. The authors ran a second PCR of about 7 to 11 cycles using a sample-barcoded 5' primer and a J-beta primer mix. TCRdb ran MiXCR on the 5' RACE reads and lists one entry per CDR3 protein. Of 500,000 to 550,000 distinct CDR3 sequences in the sample, about 24% were seen once. The same data also went into a second study, on T cells of mothers and their children.

The sample was blood. The receptors stem from a boy aged 5-17 years in good health.

J is TRBJ2-7 and V is TRBV5-1, with 7 bases fitting TRBD1. Trimming at V came to 6 bases and at J to 0 bases, leaving 9 bases not matched to a gene. The CDR3 extends over 15 amino acids. Germline values: CDR1 SGHRS, CDR2 YFSETQ. The CDR3 reads CASKKDRAFSYEQYF. The CDR3 nucleotides are TGCGCCAGCAAAAAAGACAGGGCATTCTCCTACGAGCAGTACTTC.

As to this clonotype: Relative to the germline gene, one junction end is altered; a read error may explain this. V and J are TRBV4-1 and TRBJ1-6; 8 bases fit TRBD1. Germline V gene sequence: CDR1 MGHRA, CDR2 YSYEKL. The CDR3 sequence is 16 residues long. CDR3 sequence: CAGSQEGGRGRSPLHF. The CDR3 region has the DNA TGCGCCGGCAGCCAAGAAGGTGGCAGGGGGCGTTCACCCCTCCACTTT.

The CDR3 loop is CASSHFLGRADTQHF. Here the CDR3 DNA reads TGCGCCAGCAGCCACTTTCTCGGGAGGGCAGATACGCAGCATTTT. The V gene is TRBV4-3, the J gene TRBJ2-3; D not certain. TRBJ1-5 matches the DNA end more closely, so the J call is doubtful. Germline CDR1 is LGHNA and CDR2 is YSLEER. The CDR3 sequence is 15 residues long.

This clonotype was seen ten or more times. The rearrangement joins TRBV7-3 to TRBJ2-5; 10 nucleotides align to TRBD2. Looked up from germline, CDR1 is SGHTA and CDR2 is FQGTGA. The CDR3 totals 16 residues. The V gene end was trimmed by 2 bases and the J gene end by 2 bases; junction bases not matched to a gene: 5. CDR3 in amino acids: CASSLASGGPQETQYF. In DNA form, the CDR3 reads TGTGCCAGCAGCTTAGCTAGCGGGGGTCCACAAGAGACCCAGTACTTC.

The genes are TRBV20-1 and TRBJ2-7; 12 positions agree with TRBD2. Trimming cost V 5 bases and J 4 bases; bases outside gene matches: 6. CDR3 length equals 14 residues. The germline V gene encodes CDR1 DFQATT and CDR2 SNEGSKA (reference sequence). The CDR3 here is CSALGLAGSYEQYF. CDR3 nucleotides: TGCAGTGCTCTGGGACTAGCGGGTTCTTACGAGCAGTACTTC.

This clonotype was seen a handful of times. This sequence joins TRBV10-3 and TRBJ1-1; a weak D match, TRBD1 (5 bases). Germline CDR1 is ENHRY and CDR2 is SYGVKD. Trimming cost V 5 bases and J 0 bases, with 13 bases left between them. This CDR3 region has 15 residues. In nucleotides, the CDR3 is TGTGCCATCAGTTCAGGGACTCCGATGAACACTGAAGCTTTCTTT. Translating gives CAISSGTPMNTEAFF.

The chain links TRBV28 to TRBJ2-1; D perhaps matches TRBD1 (5 bases). Germline loops: CDR1 MDHEN, CDR2 SYDVKM. This CDR3 is built from 12 residues. V was shortened by 3 bases and J by 12 bases, with 12 bases between the two germline ends. DNA of the CDR3: TGTGCCAGCAGTTTGACAGTCACGGGGCAGTTCTTC. It encodes CASSLTVTGQFF.

V is TRBV27 and J is TRBJ2-5, with a possible D match to TRBD1 (5 bases). V shed 4 bases and J shed 11 bases, with 20 bases lying between them. Germline loops: CDR1 MNHEY, CDR2 SMNVEV (reference sequence). This CDR3 has 14 amino acids. The CDR3 DNA reads TGTGCCAGCAGTTCAGTGACGAATAGGGGCCAGCAGTACTTC. Its translation is CASSSVTNRGQQYF.

The rearrangement uses TRBV20-1 and TRBJ1-1, with D possibly TRBD1 on 6 matching bases. Trimming took off 4 bases at V and 5 bases at J, with 20 bases between the two ends. The CDR3 is 15 residues long. CDR1 is DFQATT and CDR2 is SNEGSKA in the germline V gene (reference sequence). The CDR3 sequence: CSAKQTGSGGTEAFF. As DNA, the CDR3 is TGCAGTGCTAAACAAACAGGGTCAGGAGGAACTGAAGCTTTCTTT.

The J gene is TRBJ2-3, the V gene TRBV24-1; unclear D gene. There are 18 residues in the CDR3. CDR1 is KGHDR, CDR2 SFDVKD, per germline. Trimming stripped 0 bases from V and 0 bases from J, with 15 bases between. CDR3 sequence (DNA): TGTGCCACCAGTGATTTGCAATTCGAAGAGGATAGCACAGATACGCAGTATTTT. This translates into CATSDLQFEEDSTDTQYF.

This clonotype was observed a handful of times. This chain connects TRBV29-1 to TRBJ1-2; D may be TRBD1 (5 bases). The CDR3 covers 14 residues. CDR1 is SQVTM and CDR2 is ANQGSEA in the germline V gene. The V gene lost 3 bases and the J gene lost 0 bases, with 11 bases spanning the gap. This chain's CDR3 is CSVDGGKTNYGYTF. The CDR3 DNA sequence: TGCAGCGTTGATGGGGGGAAAACTAACTATGGCTACACCTTC.

The rearrangement joins TRBV14 to TRBJ1-2; D is unclear. The CDR3 has 14 amino acids. Germline V gives CDR1 SGHDN, CDR2 FVKESK. Deletions cut 0 bases from V and 6 bases from J, with 11 bases between. The CDR3 DNA reads TGTGCCAGCAGCCAAGAAAGCCAACGGAATGGCTACACCTTC. It specifies CASSQESQRNGYTF.

This rearrangement joins TRBV7-9 to TRBJ2-3; TRBD2 matches 10 bases. Losses at the gene ends were 5 bases for V and 0 bases for J; bases not matched to a gene: 8. The length of the CDR3 is 17 residues. CDR1 is SEHNR, CDR2 FQNEAQ, per germline (reference sequence). The CDR3 loop reads CASSPGGAGGSTDTQYF. The CDR3 nucleotides are TGTGCCAGCAGCCCGGGCGGAGCGGGGGGGAGCACAGATACGCAGTATTTT.

The chain employs TRBV7-8 and TRBJ2-7, with D perhaps matching TRBD1 or TRBD2 (5 bases each). The V gene lost 4 bases and the J gene lost 4 bases, with 14 bases spanning the gap. Germline values: CDR1 SGHVS, CDR2 FQNEAQ. The CDR3 runs to 14 residues. The CDR3: CASSSRDGTYEQYF. Written as DNA, the CDR3 is TGTGCCAGCAGCTCCCGGGACGGAACTTACGAGCAGTACTTC.